This T cell receptor (beta chain) was documented in a study of shared clonotypes between healthy human individuals. The study, taken as a whole, reports: Clonotypes not shared had lower generation probabilities than those common to all four donors. Read depth was anticipated to influence clonotype sharing among donors. Despite large depth, sorted-subset datasets appeared incompletely sequenced.

In the authors' methods: ImmunoSEQ gave junction-only sequences without quality scores, so filtering differed. The method was immunoSEQ multiplex PCR; TCRdb's version includes in-frame clones alone and lacks a portion of them. The D gene and trimming were derived from the DNA, and the V and J assignments and clone size from that table. The sample contains around 980,000 clones, more than 75% of which appear only once. V dropped 4 bases and J dropped 1; count of bases not matched to a gene: 8. Looked up from germline, CDR1 is SGHAT and CDR2 is FQDESV (reference sequence). The CDR3 sequence is 17 residues long. As regards this clone: Its antigen remains unidentified.

This sequence was found in a man younger than 35 in good health. Some clones in this sample may be carry-over from other donors' samples. Sequenced input: memory CD4+ T cells from PBMCs. The subset denotes: CD45RA-negative fraction. The chain joins TRBV11-1 to TRBJ1-1, with 11 bases identical to TRBD1. The CDR3 here is CASSSIGTGGTNTEAFF. CDR3 DNA: TGTGCCAGCAGCTCGATCGGGACAGGGGGAACGAACACTGAAGCTTTCTTT.